This T cell receptor beta chain was documented in a study of cytomegalovirus exposure and HLA in healthy donors. The V and J ends lost 2 bases and 5 bases, in that order; junction bases with no gene match: 1. The CDR3 consists of 13 residues. Looked up from germline, CDR1 is ENHRY and CDR2 is SYGVKD. The PCR ran on 60 Vbeta and 13 Jbeta primers. Clones were sequenced by immunoSEQ multiplex PCR, and TCRdb holds only the in-frame ones, with some missing. The sample includes 200,000 to 250,000 clones, over 75% of them seen just once. The chain couples TRBV10-3 to TRBJ1-2; the match to TRBD1 covers 8 bases. Sequencing was performed on PBMCs. The sequence came from a boy younger than 18 in good health and CMV-seronegative. Here the CDR3 reads CAISETGGYGYTF. For the CDR3, the DNA is TGTGCCATCAGTGAGACAGGGGGTTATGGCTACACCTTC.